This T cell receptor (beta chain) was identified during a study of cytomegalovirus exposure and HLA in healthy donors. This clone was picked up a small number of times. Its antigen is not known. Study-level points and caveats: For cytomegalovirus status, the classifier reportedly gave diagnoses with high specificity and sensitivity. The investigators catalogued 150 or so TCR beta chains as cytomegalovirus-associated.

Germline V gene lookup returns CDR1 SGHRS and CDR2 YFSETQ. The CDR3 length is 14 residues. V lost 3 bases, J lost 3 bases, and 3 bases stayed unmatched. Profiling relied on immunoSEQ multiplex PCR, and the TCRdb table lists in-frame clones only, not all of them. This table has 220,000 or so clones, roughly 85% appearing once. The sequencing input was PBMCs. This clonotype was obtained from a woman under 30 in good health and CMV-seronegative. The chain couples TRBV5-1 to TRBJ1-2; 9 nucleotides align to TRBD1. CDR3 region: CASSWGDRDYGYTF. CDR3 coding DNA: TGCGCCAGCAGCTGGGGGGACAGGGACTATGGCTACACCTTC.